This TCR beta chain was identified during a study of blood T cell repertoires in COVID-19. Study details: The analysed material was cDNA or gDNA that came from T cells, B-cell-depleted T cells, or PBMCs.

The CDR3 contains 18 residues. Between the trimmed V and J ends, which lost 5 bases and 2 bases, there was a span of 24 bases. Per the germline V gene, CDR1 is MNHEY and CDR2 is SVGEGT. The table came from immunoSEQ multiplex PCR; TCRdb's copy has only in-frame clones and leaves some out. The sample has over 250,000 clones; 70% to 80% are singletons. This clone showed up just once. The chain is built from TRBV6-2 or TRBV6-3 and TRBJ1-1, with no clear D. The TCR was taken from a woman aged 80 or over with acute or convalescent COVID-19. The sample was peripheral blood. The CDR3: CASSDALGSRRVNTEAFF. CDR3 nucleotides: TGTGCCAGCAGTGACGCGCTGGGGTCGAGGCGGGTAAACACTGAAGCTTTCTTT.